The present TCR beta chain was sequenced within a study of cytomegalovirus exposure and HLA in healthy donors (dated by TCRdb to about 2017). Background for the entire study: In an earlier analysis of several hundred of the donors, 276 Gb of sequence data and about 110 million unique TCR beta sequences from some 170 million T cells were reported. An early release that covered roughly 600 HLA-typed donors contained around 300 gigabases of sequencing data and 65 million to 100 million unique TCR sequences. The genetic ancestry cluster associated with self-reported Caucasian donors included 70% to 85% of the 398 genotyped donors. The study aimed to test whether signatures of past pathogen exposure could be identified by cataloging public T cell receptors. The T cell repertoires of 700 or so subjects were profiled by immunosequencing and related to cytomegalovirus serostatus. A separate validation cohort of about 110 different subjects was used in addition to the roughly 700-subject first cohort. High-throughput TCR immunosequencing, statistical association of individual TCRs with disease status, and machine learning were combined to predict cytomegalovirus infection status. A later analysis re-analyzed previously published TCR beta repertoires from 650 to 800 donors and added high-resolution HLA genotyping to study TCR occurrence patterns. Rather than using new phenotypic data, the later analysis identified candidate immune exposures from TCR beta sequences and from how often those sequences occurred across donors. To decide whether each TCR beta V gene segment behaved as functional or pseudogenic, an earlier analysis of some 600 of the donors relied on high-throughput TCR beta sequencing. Donor age, sex, ethnicity and CMV serostatus were compiled together with the repertoire data. In a later genetic analysis, genome-wide SNP genotypes for about 55% of the roughly 700 donors were used, and that subset was treated as a discovery cohort. Every repertoire in the discovery cohort had been generated on one and the same sequencing platform. Class I and class II HLA loci were covered by the typing at four-digit resolution. Typing coverage varied by locus: roughly 629-640 donors for A, B, C, DRB1 and DQB1; roughly 510 for DQA1; about 600 for DPA1; roughly 450 for DPB1. Roughly 5 DR-DQ haplotypes were handled as single units for association and clustering, since linkage in the cohort was strong. Among some 400 genotyped donors of the cohort, an average of around 250,000 unique TCR beta nucleotide sequences was sequenced per donor, of which about 18% were non-productive. On the study overall, not on this receptor specifically: While some public TCRs were present in many individuals, most TCR sequences turned up only very rarely across donors. The study gave a list of under 200 TCR beta chains associated with cytomegalovirus. Some IMGT-functional V segments, including TRBV6-2 and TRBV6-3, could not be distinguished by the 87-base-pair reads and were therefore excluded. It was suggested by the authors that the approach could potentially be generalized to other disease states and immunological phenotypes. According to a later analysis, parvovirus B19, influenza, CMV and Epstein-Barr virus appeared linked to several top co-occurrence clusters. About 17 rarely observed V segments, including chromosome 9 orphons, were excluded from the earlier analysis of approximately 600 of the donors because counts were too low. When HLA alleles, especially DR and DQ, strongly co-occurred, attributing TCR associations to individual alleles was difficult. In a later genetic analysis, a missense DCLRE1C variant was associated with V-gene and J-gene trimming of TCR beta chains, and the association was replicated in an independent cohort. In vitro tests confirmed that three of the cytomegalovirus-associated TCR beta chains recognize cytomegalovirus antigens. Specific HLA alleles were associated with over 15,000 TCR beta sequences at a false discovery rate of 0.05 in a later analysis. A group of highly shared sequence variants was considered likely to be a technical artifact of the sequencing pipeline. An earlier analysis of approximately 540 of the donors showed that most TCR beta V segments appeared in productive rearrangements either about 90% or about 30% of the time, which broadly matched IMGT annotations. A later genetic analysis reported fewer N-insertions in productive TCRs among donors in an Asian-associated ancestry cluster than the approximately 670-donor mean. In a later analysis, the rate of TCR association differed among HLA loci, with DRB1 alleles having the most associated TCRs and HLA-C alleles having the fewest. In this cohort, only TCR beta chains were sequenced, and detectable features were limited by the absence of alpha or paired-chain data. CMV serostatus was the only immune exposure information available for the cohort. Because HLA typing was missing for some donors at each locus, association tests included only the typed subset. According to a later analysis, most CMV-associated TCR beta chains appeared to be HLA-restricted, and the HLA associations seemed to be driven largely by CMV exposure. The classifier was reported to diagnose cytomegalovirus status with high specificity and sensitivity in both the original and validation cohorts. A further reported finding was that TCR beta sequences accurately predicted the HLA-A and HLA-B alleles for most subjects in the first cohort. The presence/absence analyses assumed that sequencing depth was roughly uniform across donors, and that assumption may not be true. Correlated functional status among segregating V segments might reflect linkage disequilibrium, but an unknown experimental factor could not be ruled out. A later analysis found that HLA-associated TCR beta chains were more clonally expanded and had lower generation probabilities than equally common non-associated chains.

The cohort comprised several hundred healthy bone marrow donors. All cohort members were sampled while nominally healthy, although unrecorded immune exposures were likely present. The donor tested CMV seronegative, placing the donor among the approximately 360 seronegative members of the cohort. A peripheral blood sample was provided by each donor, and peripheral blood mononuclear cells were used for TCR beta sequencing. The Qiagen DNeasy Blood Extraction Kit was used to extract genomic DNA from the blood cell samples. The germline V gene specifies SGHRS as CDR1 and YFSETQ as CDR2. V is trimmed back by 2 bases and J by 4 bases, and the junction contains 8 bases that no gene match accounts for. The CDR3 contains 17 residues, cysteine and phenylalanine counted. CDR3 DNA only is kept here, 51 bases in frame from base 1. Library preparation used the immunoSEQ multiplex PCR assay. A mixture of 60 forward primers for TCR Vbeta segments and 13 reverse primers for TCR Jbeta segments was used in the multiplex PCR. The CDR3 region of rearranged TCR beta genes was amplified from genomic DNA with a multiplex PCR assay. On the Illumina HiSeq System, the amplified TCR beta libraries were sequenced as 87-base-pair reads. Processing in the source paper ran as follows. Across the 700 or so repertoires, a later analysis counted tens of millions of unique TCR beta chains, some 11 million of which were shared by at least two donors. Raw reads were error-corrected and collapsed into unique sequences with a nearest-neighbor algorithm that merged closely related sequences to remove PCR and sequencing errors. CDR3 sequences were aligned to IMGT reference sequences to assign V, D and J gene segments. For a sequence to be retained, at least a six-nucleotide match to both a V gene segment and a J gene segment was required. A rearrangement counted as productive if the CDR3 had no stop codons and remained in frame with V and J, and every other rearrangement counted as non-productive. Following IMGT convention, CDR3 was defined as the stretch from the second conserved V-encoded cysteine to the conserved J-encoded phenylalanine. The earlier analysis of about 500 of the donors excluded sequences that lacked an unambiguous match to a single V gene segment. An earlier analysis of several hundred of the donors called V segments functional above 56.7% productive rearrangements and segregating when the between-donor standard deviation exceeded 5%. A statistical classification framework was built for diagnosing cytomegalovirus status from the catalog of TCR beta chain sequences. A later analysis assigned V and J genes by comparing TCR nucleotide sequences with IMGT/GENE-DB human TR gene sequences. In a later analysis, CDR3 sequences and most-parsimonious VDJ recombination scenarios were assigned using the TCRdist pipeline. A later analysis defined each TCR beta chain by its CDR3 amino acid sequence plus V-gene family, and excluded reads lacking a unique V-gene family. A later analysis removed 500 to 600 highly shared, low-generation-probability nucleotide sequences to deal with suspected cross-contamination and a sequencing artifact. In a later analysis, a clonal expansion index was calculated for each public chain from normalized within-repertoire ranks of inferred template counts. In a later analysis, generation probabilities were computed using a VDJ recombination model fitted to out-of-frame rearrangements, and the results were checked against IGoR. In a later analysis, TCR-TCR, TCR-HLA and TCR-CMV co-occurrence was scored with hypergeometric tests, and a repertoire-size bias correction was applied to TCR pairs. A later analysis estimated false discovery rates by permuting HLA or CMV assignments 20 times. In a later analysis, co-occurring TCRs were grouped using DBSCAN, with TCRdist sequence similarity added in when clustering inside HLA-allele-positive subsets. Repertoires with fewer than 30,000 or more than 120,000 public chains, plus five repertoires with anomalous nucleotide sharing, were excluded from co-occurrence clustering. TCRdb limited this immuneACCESS table to in-frame rearrangements with V and J called. A share of clones is missing; checked studies link under half to unresolved V genes, and the rest is unexplained. V, J and clone size derive from that table, while D and trimming were established from the DNA sequence. A total of approximately 99,000 clones appear in this sample, 70% to 75% of them only once. Of the sample, roughly 4% falls within the top ten clones.

This clone was seen only once. The antigen it binds to is not known. No qualities accompany the bases; no much larger clone lies one base away. The chain employs TRBV5-1 and TRBJ2-7; 14 bases in between match TRBD2. The specimen was PBMCs. This TCR derives from a man aged 35 to 55 in good health and CMV-seronegative. Here is the DNA: TGCGCCAGCAGCTTCGGACTAGCGGGGGGAAACCGGTACGAGCAGTACTTC. Protein translation: CASSFGLAGGNRYEQYF.